A selection of T cell receptor beta chains follows, all from one sample in a study of cytomegalovirus exposure and HLA in healthy donors. Produced via immunoSEQ multiplex PCR; TCRdb's table is partial and in-frame only. Found here are under 200,000 clones, over 70% of them singletons; the top ten hold under 1.5%. The specimen was PBMCs. These receptors all stem from a man aged 50 to 59 in good health and CMV-seropositive. CDR3s include the opening cysteine and the closing phenylalanine or tryptophan. The D gene is left open where the match is weak. Clone size is shown for a subset of rows, as once, few, many or a class of expanded clone.

cdr3_aa	cdr3_nt	j_call	clone_size	v_call	d_call
CASRTGLNTEAFF	TGTGCCAGCAGGACAGGGTTGAACACTGAAGCTTTCTTT	TRBJ1-1	-	TRBV27	TRBD1
CASSALTGAGANVLTF	TGTGCCAGCAGCGCCCTAACAGGGGCTGGGGCCAACGTCCTGACTTTC	TRBJ2-6	-	TRBV9	TRBD1
CASSEPAGGLYNEQFF	TGCGCCAGCAGTGAACCGGCGGGGGGGCTTTACAATGAGCAGTTCTTC	TRBJ2-1	once	TRBV10-2	TRBD2
CASIGTGAGEAFF	TGTGCCAGTATCGGGACAGGGGCTGGTGAAGCTTTCTTT	TRBJ1-1	-	TRBV19	TRBD1
CASSVHRDEQFF	TGTGCCAGCAGCGTACACAGGGATGAGCAGTTCTTC	TRBJ2-1	-	TRBV9	-
CASSPGAPYEQYF	TGTGCCAGCTCCCCAGGGGCCCCCTACGAGCAGTACTTC	TRBJ2-7	-	TRBV6-1	-
CAWSVRASGASGTGELFF	TGTGCCTGGAGTGTACGGGCTAGCGGGGCTTCGGGGACCGGGGAGCTGTTTTTT	TRBJ2-2	-	TRBV30	TRBD2
CASSLGQGHGYTF	TGTGCCAGCAGTTTAGGGCAGGGGCATGGCTACACCTTC	TRBJ1-2	-	TRBV27	-
CASSGRTGPQEKLFF	TGTGCCAGCAGCGGTCGGACAGGGCCGCAGGAAAAACTGTTTTTT	TRBJ1-4	-	TRBV7-9	TRBD1
CASSLWGQGAQPQHF	TGTGCCAGCAGTTTATGGGGACAGGGGGCTCAGCCCCAGCATTTT	TRBJ1-5	-	TRBV28	TRBD1
CASRAPHGRGSTDTQYF	TGTGCCAGCAGAGCACCTCATGGGCGGGGGAGCACAGATACGCAGTATTTT	TRBJ2-3	few	TRBV2	TRBD2
CASSFSAAGVEQYF	TGTGCCAGCAGCTTTTCGGCAGCGGGAGTTGAGCAGTACTTC	TRBJ2-7	-	TRBV7-9	TRBD2
CASSIRQGHLYF	TGTGCCAGTAGTATCAGACAGGGTCATCTGTATTTT	TRBJ2-3	-	TRBV19	TRBD1
CASSSEEAGELFF	TGTGCCAGCTCGTCAGAGGAGGCCGGGGAGCTGTTTTTT	TRBJ2-2	-	TRBV6-5	-
CASRGTSGGYSSYNEQFF	TGTGCCAGCAGGGGGACTAGCGGGGGGTATAGCTCCTACAATGAGCAGTTCTTC	TRBJ2-1	-	TRBV7-2	TRBD2
CASSLQGLANEKLFF	TGTGCCAGCAGCTTGCAGGGATTGGCTAATGAAAAACTGTTTTTT	TRBJ1-4	-	TRBV6-1	-
CAISESLPRQGANADTQYF	TGTGCCATCAGTGAGTCTCTCCCACGACAGGGGGCGAATGCAGATACGCAGTATTTT	TRBJ2-3	-	TRBV10-3	TRBD1
CASSLPGDLGEKLFF	TGTGCCAGCAGTTTACCGGGGGACTTGGGTGAAAAACTGTTTTTT	TRBJ1-4	-	TRBV28	-
CASSAKKNTEAFF	TGTGCCAGCAGTGCTAAGAAGAACACTGAAGCTTTCTTT	TRBJ1-1	-	TRBV27	-
CASSPPGLPVYNEQFF	TGTGCCAGTAGCCCCCCCGGACTCCCGGTCTACAATGAGCAGTTCTTC	TRBJ2-1	-	TRBV19	-
CASSLGAGDHEQYF	TGCGCCAGCAGCTTGGGCGCAGGGGACCACGAGCAGTACTTC	TRBJ2-7	-	TRBV5-1	-
CASMGTSAGTDTQYF	TGTGCCAGTATGGGGACTAGCGCTGGCACAGATACGCAGTATTTT	TRBJ2-3	-	TRBV19	TRBD2
CASSPKVGGYTF	TGTGCCAGCAGCCCGAAAGTTGGCGGCTACACCTTC	TRBJ1-2	-	TRBV7-9	-
CAISLDRNTEAFF	TGTGCCATCAGTTTGGACAGGAACACTGAAGCTTTCTTT	TRBJ1-1	-	TRBV10-3	-
CAWSVAGGNNEQFF	TGTGCCTGGAGTGTAGCGGGGGGGAACAATGAGCAGTTCTTC	TRBJ2-1	-	TRBV30	TRBD2
CAGSYSPGQPQHF	TGTGCCGGCAGTTACTCACCAGGGCAGCCCCAGCATTTT	TRBJ1-5	-	TRBV6-5	-
CASSEQGNTIYF	TGTGCCAGCAGTGAACAGGGAAACACCATATATTTT	TRBJ1-3	once	TRBV6-1	-
CASSRTGDPNTGELFF	TGTGCCAGCAGCCGAACAGGGGACCCGAACACCGGGGAGCTGTTTTTT	TRBJ2-2	once	TRBV5-6	TRBD1
CASSLRGFGYTF	TGTGCCAGCAGTTTAAGGGGGTTCGGCTACACCTTC	TRBJ1-2	-	TRBV28	-